Shown below are 25 T cell receptor beta chains from a single sample sequenced in a study of graft-versus-host responses after intestinal transplantation. Produced via immunoSEQ multiplex PCR; TCRdb's table is partial and in-frame only. The table shows tens of thousands of clones, with 92% occurring only once. Their antigen targets remain unknown. The specimen was unstimulated CD4+ T cells sorted from spleen or lymph node cells, collected before intestinal transplant. The receptors were sampled from a human donor who received an intestinal transplant.

The rearrangement links TRBV5-1 to TRBJ2-2; 8 nucleotides align to TRBD2. After removal of 4 bases from V and 6 bases from J, the junction contained 8 bases not matched to a gene. Germline-derived CDR1 and CDR2 are SGHRS and YFSETQ. The CDR3 contains 15 residues. The CDR3 sequence is CASSVPGLESGELFF. DNA for the CDR3: TGCGCCAGCAGCGTACCGGGACTAGAATCCGGGGAGCTGTTTTTT. The complete variable domain, with remaining parts taken from reference TRBV5-1 and TRBJ2-2, reads KAGVTQTPRYLIKTRGQQVTLSCSPISGHRSVSWYQQTPGQGLQFLFEYFSETQRNKGNFPGRFSGRQFSNSRSEMNVSTLELGDSALYLCASSVPGLESGELFFGEGSRLTVL.

The gene calls are TRBV7-9 and TRBJ2-7, with 12 bases that match TRBD2. Looked up from germline, CDR1 is SEHNR and CDR2 is FQNEAQ (reference sequence). V gave up 4 bases and J gave up 7 bases; unmatched junction bases: 8. The CDR3 is 15 residues long. In DNA, the CDR3 is TGTGCCAGCAGCTCGGGACTAGCGGGTGCCGAGGAGCAGTACTTC. This sequence encodes CASSSGLAGAEEQYF.

This chain links TRBV9 with TRBJ2-2, with D perhaps matching TRBD1 (5 bases). Germline V CDR1 and CDR2: SGDLS, YYNGEE. Trimming pared 4 bases from V and 6 bases from J, leaving 13 bases between. The CDR3 spans 14 residues. This chain's CDR3 is CASSLRTYSGELFF. DNA for the CDR3: TGTGCCAGCAGCCTCAGGACATATTCCGGGGAGCTGTTTTTT.

The V gene is TRBV27, the J gene TRBJ2-3; TRBD1 aligns across 10 bases. V lost 7 bases and J lost 4; bases outside the gene matches: 11. The germline V gene encodes CDR1 MNHEY and CDR2 SMNVEV (reference sequence). The CDR3 runs to 16 residues. The CDR3 DNA sequence: TGTGCCAGCACCCTTACGGCCGGGACAGGGGCAGATACGCAGTATTTT. This sequence encodes CASTLTAGTGADTQYF.

The chain combines TRBV30 with TRBJ1-5; D perhaps matches TRBD1 (6 bases). Trimming took off 1 base at V and 5 bases at J, with 9 bases between the two ends. The CDR3 is 13 amino acids. CDR1 and CDR2 (germline): GTSNPN, SVGIG (reference sequence). CDR3 nucleotides: TGTGCCTGGAGTGACAGGGCCGATCAGCCCCAGCATTTT. Translating gives CAWSDRADQPQHF.

This rearrangement joins TRBV18 to TRBJ1-5; D is unresolved. The CDR3 consists of 15 residues. Germline V gene lookup returns CDR1 KGHSH and CDR2 LQKENI. V lost 3 bases and J 0 bases, leaving 9 bases between the germline ends. CDR3 region: CASSPSGNSNQPQHF. The DNA for the CDR3 is TGTGCCAGCTCACCTTCGGGCAATAGCAATCAGCCCCAGCATTTT.

For the CDR3, the DNA is TGTGCCAGCAGCTTAACAGTGGGGACAGGGGACGGCTACACCTTC. Amino acid sequence: CASSLTVGTGDGYTF. The V call is TRBV7-9, the J call TRBJ1-2, with 10 positions matching TRBD1. From germline, CDR1 is SEHNR and CDR2 FQNEAQ (reference sequence). This CDR3 region has 15 residues. J was trimmed by 8 bases and V by 2 bases; bases with no gene match: 8.

The CDR3 loop is CASSVRGTGSGNTIYF. CDR3 DNA: TGTGCCAGCAGCGTCCGGGGGACAGGGTCTGGAAACACCATATATTTT. The V gene is TRBV9, the J gene TRBJ1-3, with TRBD1 matching over 9 bases. Germline assignment: CDR1 SGDLS and CDR2 YYNGEE. V trimming: 2 bases; J trimming: 1 base; junction bases outside the gene matches: 4. The CDR3 loop spans 16 amino acids.

The chain employs TRBV10-3 and TRBJ2-5; 9 bases are shared with TRBD1. The closer fit of TRBJ2-7 to the DNA end suggests the J call may be wrong. The CDR3 has 16 amino acids. Looked up from germline, CDR1 is ENHRY and CDR2 is SYGVKD. The CDR3 bases are TGTGCCATCAGTGCCCAAGGACAGGGGCCAATCTACGAGCAGTACTTC. This gives the protein CAISAQGQGPIYEQYF.

The rearrangement uses TRBV14 and TRBJ2-5, with 7 positions matching TRBD2. V was clipped by 0 bases and J by 4 bases; unmatched bases: 8. The CDR3 is made up of 16 amino acids. Germline CDR1 SGHDN, CDR2 FVKESK. In nucleotides, the CDR3 is TGTGCCAGCAGCCAAGATTTCGTTGGGGGGGGAGAGACCCAGTACTTC. Translating gives CASSQDFVGGGETQYF.

This clone showed up just a few times. V gene TRBV9 combines with J gene TRBJ2-5; maybe TRBD1 (6 bases). Trimming stripped 0 bases from V and 2 bases from J, with 8 bases between. CDR1 and CDR2 (germline): SGDLS, YYNGEE. The CDR3 is 14 residues long. The CDR3 is CASSVEGTQETQYF. The CDR3 DNA follows: TGTGCCAGCAGCGTAGAGGGGACACAAGAGACCCAGTACTTC.

The J gene is TRBJ1-3, the V gene TRBV9; a possible D gene is TRBD1 (5 bases). V gave up 4 bases and J gave up 0 bases, with 17 bases separating them. The CDR3 sequence is 17 residues long. The germline V gene encodes CDR1 SGDLS and CDR2 YYNGEE. The CDR3 loop is CASSKRDLIDSGNTIYF. CDR3 nucleotide sequence: TGTGCCAGCAGCAAACGGGACCTAATCGACTCTGGAAACACCATATATTTT. The entire variable domain, with the rest obtained from reference TRBV9 and TRBJ1-3, is as follows: DSGVTQTPKHLITATGQRVTLRCSPRSGDLSVYWYQQSLDQGLQFLIQYYNGEERAKGNILERFSAQQFPDLHSELNLSSLELGDSALYFCASSKRDLIDSGNTIYFGEGSWLTVV.

The rearrangement links TRBV1 to TRBJ1-5. TRBV1 counts as a pseudogene. This CDR3 is 14 amino acids long. In DNA form, the CDR3 reads TGCACCAGCAGCCAACAGGGAGGCAATCAGCCCCAGCATTTT. Translated: CTSSQQGGNQPQHF.

The chain joins TRBV19 to TRBJ1-4; D is undetermined. The ends were cut back, 3 bases at V and 2 bases at J, with 13 bases in the middle. The CDR3 has 16 residues. Germline V gene data show CDR1 as LNHDA and CDR2 as SQIVND (reference sequence). The CDR3 region has the DNA TGTGCCAGTAGTATGCGGGAAGCCCTGACTAATGAAAAACTGTTTTTT. It translates to CASSMREALTNEKLFF.

The chain is built from TRBV6-1 and TRBJ2-7, with 7 bases identical to TRBD1. Germline CDR1 is MNHNS and CDR2 is SASEGT. The CDR3 has 13 amino acids. V lost 7 bases to trimming and J lost 4 bases; unmatched junction nucleotides: 7. The CDR3 region has the DNA TGTGCCAGCACTAGGACAGGAGAGTACGAGCAGTACTTC. Translating it yields CASTRTGEYEQYF.

The V gene is TRBV28, the J gene TRBJ1-2; no definite D call. This CDR3 has 11 amino acids. Between the trimmed V and J ends, which lost 6 bases and 4 bases, there was a span of 6 bases. The germline gives CDR1 MDHEN, CDR2 SYDVKM. The CDR3 here is CASRLAYGYTF. CDR3 DNA: TGTGCCAGCAGGCTCGCCTATGGCTACACCTTC.

The CDR3 DNA sequence: TGTGCCAGCAGCTCTGGGGTCACCGGGGAGCTGTTTTTT. Its translation: CASSSGVTGELFF. The chain has TRBV11-2 and TRBJ2-2; no reliable D call. This CDR3 has 13 amino acids. CDR1 SGHAT and CDR2 FQNNGV come from the germline V gene. The ends were cut back, 4 bases at V and 4 bases at J, with 7 bases in the middle. Supplemented by reference TRBV11-2 and TRBJ2-2, the full variable domain reads EAGVAQSPRYKIIEKRQSVAFWCNPISGHATLYWYQQILGQGPKLLIQFQNNGVVDDSQLPKDRFSAERLKGVDSTLKIQPAKLEDSAVYLCASSSGVTGELFFGEGSRLTVL.

This chain links TRBV7-9 with TRBJ2-7, with 8 bases lining up with TRBD1. The J segment lost 5 bases and the V segment lost 1 base, leaving 4 bases of the junction unmatched. The CDR3 length is 14 residues. Germline CDR1 reads SEHNR; CDR2 reads FQNEAQ (reference sequence). The CDR3 DNA is TGTGCCAGCAGCTTAGGGCAGGGGGCCCACGAGCAGTACTTC. It translates to CASSLGQGAHEQYF.

The chain recombines TRBV14 with TRBJ2-3; D possibly corresponds to TRBD1 (7 bases). This CDR3 has 15 residues. V lost 4 bases and J 3 bases, leaving 14 bases between the germline ends. The germline V gene encodes CDR1 SGHDN and CDR2 FVKESK. The CDR3 coding sequence is TGTGCCAGCAGCCGCTCCCAGGGGGGAACAGATACGCAGTATTTT. Translation: CASSRSQGGTDTQYF. The variable domain in full, with the rest retrieved from reference TRBV14 and TRBJ2-3, is EAGVTQFPSHSVIEKGQTVTLRCDPISGHDNLYWYRRVMGKEIKFLLHFVKESKQDESGMPNNRFLAERTGGTYSTLKVQPAELEDSGVYFCASSRSQGGTDTQYFGPGTRLTVL.

This chain uses TRBV28 with TRBJ1-2; D possibly corresponds to TRBD1 (6 bases). Trimming shortened V by 11 bases and J by 0 bases, and 13 bases separated the two germline ends. This CDR3 contains 13 residues. Germline V lookup: CDR1 MDHEN, CDR2 SYDVKM. DNA of the CDR3: TGTGCCGTAGGGGGGACCCCTAACTATGGCTACACCTTC. This translates into CAVGGTPNYGYTF.

V and J are TRBV4-1 and TRBJ2-7; 7 bases agree with TRBD2. J lost 4 bases, V lost 4 bases, and 7 bases had no gene match. In germline, CDR1 is MGHRA, CDR2 YSYEKL. CDR3 length: 14 amino acids. Here the CDR3 DNA reads TGCGCCAGCAGCCCGCGACTAGCAGCTTACGAGCAGTACTTC. This translates into CASSPRLAAYEQYF.

The J gene is TRBJ2-7, the V gene TRBV27; 7 nucleotides align to TRBD2. Trimming cost V 2 bases and J 8 bases; bases outside gene matches: 12. The CDR3 totals 15 residues. Germline CDR1 is MNHEY and CDR2 is SMNVEV (reference sequence). CDR3 DNA: TGTGCCAGCAGTTTAAGGGAGGGAGGGCCGTTAAAGCAGTACTTC. This sequence encodes CASSLREGGPLKQYF.

This clone has just a few counts. The V and J genes are TRBV5-6 and TRBJ1-2; 9 positions match TRBD1. Germline V lookup: CDR1 SGHDT, CDR2 YYEEEE. V trimming: 1 base; J trimming: 8 bases; junction bases outside the gene matches: 3. The CDR3 is made up of 13 amino acids. In nucleotides, the CDR3 is TGTGCCAGCAGCTTGAGACAGGGGGGCGGCTACACCTTC. Translated: CASSLRQGGGYTF.

CDR3 bases: TGTGCCAGCACCTCAACCCTCCGGACTAGCGGAGTCCAAGAGACCCAGTACTTC. Amino acid sequence: CASTSTLRTSGVQETQYF. The genes are TRBV7-9 and TRBJ2-5; 10 bases match TRBD2. The CDR3 is 18 amino acids. Per the germline V gene, CDR1 is SEHNR and CDR2 is FQNEAQ (reference sequence). With 7 bases clipped from V and 1 base from J, the junction kept 15 bases outside the gene matches.

The chain uses TRBV28 and TRBJ1-1; D gene uncertain. This CDR3 has 12 amino acids. Germline CDR1 is MDHEN and CDR2 is SYDVKM. Deletions cut 5 bases from V and 8 bases from J, with 12 bases between. The CDR3, as DNA: TGTGCCAGCAGTCTTCCACTAAGGGAAGCTTTCTTT. Encoded protein: CASSLPLREAFF. Combining the CDR3 with reference TRBV28 and TRBJ1-1 gives the whole variable domain DVKVTQSSRYLVKRTGEKVFLECVQDMDHENMFWYRQDPGLGLRLIYFSYDVKMKEKGDIPEGYSVSREKKERFSLILESASTNQTSMYLCASSLPLREAFFGQGTRLTVV.